The 5 T cell receptor beta chains below all came from one sample that was sequenced in a study of beta chain features in type 1 diabetes. The entirety of the isolated RNA underwent reverse transcription, so expressed TCRB transcripts were sequenced. This table comes from immunoSEQ multiplex PCR, and its TCRdb copy is limited to in-frame clones, with some not included. Among over 700,000 clones listed, roughly 17% were seen once. Sequenced material: naive CD4+ T cells from blood. The receptors were gathered from a woman aged 18-29 years in good health.

This clone was detected only a few times. V and J are TRBV19 and TRBJ2-1; D not resolved. Germline V gene sequence: CDR1 LNHDA, CDR2 SQIVND (reference sequence). The CDR3 totals 15 residues. Trimming stripped 3 bases from V and 1 base from J, with 10 bases between. CDR3 coding DNA: TGTGCCAGTAGTATCATCGTGTCTTCCTACAATGAGCAGTTCTTC. This encodes CASSIIVSSYNEQFF.

This clone was seen only a few times. The chain links TRBV7-9 to TRBJ2-1; 12 nucleotides line up with TRBD2. CDR1 is SEHNR and CDR2 is FQNEAQ in the germline V gene (reference sequence). The CDR3 consists of 14 residues. Unmatched junction bases numbered 2, after V lost 2 bases and J lost 9 bases. The CDR3 sequence is CASSLTSGRSEQFF. The DNA for the CDR3 is TGTGCCAGCAGCTTAACTAGCGGGAGGAGTGAGCAGTTCTTC.

The J gene is TRBJ1-2, the V gene TRBV18; no reliable D call. Trimming shortened V by 5 bases and J by 0 bases, and 10 bases separated the two germline ends. Per the germline V gene, CDR1 is KGHSH and CDR2 is LQKENI. The length of the CDR3 is 14 residues. The chain's CDR3 is CASSTAGANYGYTF. CDR3 nucleotide sequence: TGTGCCAGCTCAACCGCAGGTGCTAACTATGGCTACACCTTC.

This clone was seen more than once but under ten times. The chain recombines TRBV25-1 with TRBJ2-3; D remains unclear. V lost 7 bases and J lost 0, with 11 bases in between. From germline, CDR1 is MGHDK and CDR2 SYGVNS. The CDR3 length is 14 residues. The CDR3 nucleotides are TGTGCCAGCACTGACCGGACCAGCACAGATACGCAGTATTTT. It encodes CASTDRTSTDTQYF.

The sample holds one count of this clone. This specimen includes other DNA sequences encoding the same CDR3. V gene TRBV5-1 combines with J gene TRBJ1-1, with D possibly matching TRBD1 (6 bases). There are 13 residues in the CDR3. Germline CDR1 SGHRS, CDR2 YFSETQ. Between the trimmed V and J ends, which lost 2 bases and 5 bases, there was a span of 10 bases. This CDR3 is CASSLQGSTEAFF. CDR3 coding DNA: TGCGCCAGCAGCTTACAGGGAAGTACTGAAGCTTTCTTT.